This TCR beta chain emerged from a study of blood T cell repertoires in COVID-19. Study details: The United States, Italy and Spain were the sources of the acute and convalescent COVID-19 samples.

The CDR3 extends over 13 amino acids. Trimming removed 6 bases from V and 5 bases from J, with 14 bases in between. CDR1 is SGHAT and CDR2 is FQNNGV in the germline V gene. Here immunoSEQ multiplex PCR was the method, and the copy in TCRdb shows in-frame clones only, minus some. The data show about 200,000 clones, with over 75% seen just once and approximately 8.7% held by the top ten. Sequencing was carried out using peripheral blood. The chain has TRBV11-2 and TRBJ2-7; tentatively, D is TRBD2 (7 bases). This TCR was sampled from a woman of 80 years or more with acute or convalescent COVID-19. The CDR3 here is CASRQGGRDEQYF. The CDR3, as DNA: TGTGCCAGCAGACAGGGTGGGAGGGACGAGCAGTACTTC.